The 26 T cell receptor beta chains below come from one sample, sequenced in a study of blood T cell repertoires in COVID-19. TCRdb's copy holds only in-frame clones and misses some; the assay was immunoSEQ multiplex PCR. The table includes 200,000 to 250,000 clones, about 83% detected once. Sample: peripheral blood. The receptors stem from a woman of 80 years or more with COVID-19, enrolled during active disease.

CDR3 sequence reads: CASSAGGRVNTEAFF. The CDR3 region has the DNA TGTGCCAGCAGCGCCGGGGGGAGGGTGAACACTGAAGCTTTCTTT. The chain recombines TRBV6-5 with TRBJ1-1; TRBD1 might be the D (5 bases). Germline assignment: CDR1 MNHEY and CDR2 SVGAGI. CDR3 size: 15 residues. V dropped 6 bases and J dropped 0 bases, with 14 bases sitting between them.

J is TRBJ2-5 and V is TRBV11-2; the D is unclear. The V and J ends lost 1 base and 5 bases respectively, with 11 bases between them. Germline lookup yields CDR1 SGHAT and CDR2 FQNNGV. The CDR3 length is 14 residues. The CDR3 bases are TGTGCCAGCAGCTTAGGGTTGAGTGTGGAGACCCAGTACTTC. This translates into CASSLGLSVETQYF.

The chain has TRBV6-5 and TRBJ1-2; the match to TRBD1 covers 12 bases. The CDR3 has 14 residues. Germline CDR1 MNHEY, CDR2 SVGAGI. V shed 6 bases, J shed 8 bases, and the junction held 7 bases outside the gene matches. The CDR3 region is CASSLGQGAGGYTF. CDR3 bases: TGTGCCAGCAGCCTGGGACAGGGGGCGGGCGGCTACACCTTC.

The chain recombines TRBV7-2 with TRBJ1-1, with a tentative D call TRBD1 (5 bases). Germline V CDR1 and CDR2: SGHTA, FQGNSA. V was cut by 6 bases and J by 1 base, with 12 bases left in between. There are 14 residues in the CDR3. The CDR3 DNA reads TGTGCCAGCAGTCCGGACAAACAGAACACTGAAGCTTTCTTT. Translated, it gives CASSPDKQNTEAFF.

The CDR3 spells CASSPSGRIQETQYF. The CDR3, as DNA: TGTGCCAGCAGCCCTAGCGGGCGGATCCAAGAGACCCAGTACTTC. The genes are TRBV7-2 and TRBJ2-5; 8 bases align to TRBD2. The CDR3 totals 15 residues. V lost 5 bases to trimming and J lost 1 base; unmatched junction nucleotides: 6. Germline V lookup: CDR1 SGHTA, CDR2 FQGNSA. The full variable domain, its missing parts supplied by reference TRBV7-2 and TRBJ2-5, is GAGVSQSPSNKVTEKGKDVELRCDPISGHTALYWYRQSLGQGLEFLIYFQGNSAPDKSGLPSDRFSAERTGGSVSTLTIQRTQQEDSAVYLCASSPSGRIQETQYFGPGTRLLVL.

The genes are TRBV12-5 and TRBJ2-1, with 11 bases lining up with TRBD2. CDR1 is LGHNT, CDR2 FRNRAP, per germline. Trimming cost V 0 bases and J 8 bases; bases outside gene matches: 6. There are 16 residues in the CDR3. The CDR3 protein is CASGLVGLAGGDEQFF. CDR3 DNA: TGTGCTAGTGGTTTGGTAGGGCTAGCGGGGGGCGATGAGCAGTTCTTC. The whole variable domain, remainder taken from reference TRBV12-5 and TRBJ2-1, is DARVTQTPRHKVTEMGQEVTMRCQPILGHNTVFWYRQTMMQGLELLAYFRNRAPLDDSGMPKDRFSAEMPDATLATLKIQPSEPRDSAVYFCASGLVGLAGGDEQFFGPGTRLTVL.

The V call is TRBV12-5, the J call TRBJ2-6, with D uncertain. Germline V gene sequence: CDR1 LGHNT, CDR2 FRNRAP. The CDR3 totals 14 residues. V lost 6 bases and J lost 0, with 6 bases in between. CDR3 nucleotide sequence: TGTGCTAGTGGGCATAGCTCTGGGGCCAACGTCCTGACTTTC. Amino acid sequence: CASGHSSGANVLTF.

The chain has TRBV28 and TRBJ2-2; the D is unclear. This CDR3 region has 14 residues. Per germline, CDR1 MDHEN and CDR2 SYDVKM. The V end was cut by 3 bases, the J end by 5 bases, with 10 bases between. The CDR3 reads CASSFPTKTGELFF. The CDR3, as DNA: TGTGCCAGCAGTTTCCCTACTAAGACCGGGGAGCTGTTTTTT.

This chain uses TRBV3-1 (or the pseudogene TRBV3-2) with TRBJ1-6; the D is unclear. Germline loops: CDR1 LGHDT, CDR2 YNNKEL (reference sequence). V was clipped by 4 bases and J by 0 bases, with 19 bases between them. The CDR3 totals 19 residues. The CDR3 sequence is CASSLGRLNPDSYNSPLHF. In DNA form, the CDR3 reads TGTGCCAGCAGCCTGGGCCGCCTCAACCCGGACTCCTATAATTCACCCCTCCACTTT.

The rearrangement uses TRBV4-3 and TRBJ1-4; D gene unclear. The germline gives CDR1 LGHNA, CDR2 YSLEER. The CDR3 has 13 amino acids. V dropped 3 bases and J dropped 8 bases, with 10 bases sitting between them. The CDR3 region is CASSQHQREKLFF. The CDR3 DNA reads TGCGCCAGCAGCCAGCATCAGAGGGAAAAACTGTTTTTT.

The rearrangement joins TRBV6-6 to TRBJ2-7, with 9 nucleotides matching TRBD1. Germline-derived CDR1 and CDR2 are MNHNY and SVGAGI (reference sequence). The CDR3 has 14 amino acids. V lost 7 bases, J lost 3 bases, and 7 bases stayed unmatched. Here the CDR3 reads CASTSGDRVYEQYF. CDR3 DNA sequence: TGTGCCAGCACGTCCGGGGACAGGGTCTACGAGCAGTACTTC.

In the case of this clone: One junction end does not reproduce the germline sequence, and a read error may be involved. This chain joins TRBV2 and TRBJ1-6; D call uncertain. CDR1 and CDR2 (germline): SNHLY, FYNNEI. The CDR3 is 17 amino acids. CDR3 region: CASSQASLGAYNSPLHF. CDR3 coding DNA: TGTGCCAGCAGTCAAGCATCGCTCGGTGCCTATAATTCACCCCTCCACTTT.

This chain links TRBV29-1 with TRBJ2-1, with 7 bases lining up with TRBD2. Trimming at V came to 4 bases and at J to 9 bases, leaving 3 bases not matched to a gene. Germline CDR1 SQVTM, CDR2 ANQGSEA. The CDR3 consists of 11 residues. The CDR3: CSVGEGIEQFF. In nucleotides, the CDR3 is TGCAGCGTTGGGGAGGGGATTGAGCAGTTCTTC.

CDR3 bases: TGTGCCAGCAGTGAACCCCACCTTGGGGGGGTCGGAAACACCATATATTTT. Translating gives CASSEPHLGGVGNTIYF. V gene TRBV6-1 combines with J gene TRBJ1-3; a possible D gene is TRBD1 (5 bases). V shed 2 bases and J shed 4 bases, with 18 bases lying between them. The CDR3 spans 17 residues. The germline CDR1 and CDR2 sequences are MNHNS and SASEGT.

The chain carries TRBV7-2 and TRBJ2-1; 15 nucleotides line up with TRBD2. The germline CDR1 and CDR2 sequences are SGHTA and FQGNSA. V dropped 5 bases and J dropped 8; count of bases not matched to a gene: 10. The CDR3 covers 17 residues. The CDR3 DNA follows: TGTGCCAGCAGCACCGGACTAGCGGGGGGGGTAAGGGATGAGCAGTTCTTC. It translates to CASSTGLAGGVRDEQFF.

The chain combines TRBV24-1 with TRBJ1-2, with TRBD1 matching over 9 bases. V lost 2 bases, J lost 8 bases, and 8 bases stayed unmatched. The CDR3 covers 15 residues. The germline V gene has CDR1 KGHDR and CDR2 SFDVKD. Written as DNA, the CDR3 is TGTGCCACCAGTGATTCGACCGGGACAGGGAAAGGCTACACCTTC. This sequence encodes CATSDSTGTGKGYTF.

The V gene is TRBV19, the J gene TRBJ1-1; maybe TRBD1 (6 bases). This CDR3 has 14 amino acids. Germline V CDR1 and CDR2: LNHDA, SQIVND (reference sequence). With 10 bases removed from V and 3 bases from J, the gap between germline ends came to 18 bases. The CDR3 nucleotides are TGTGCCACCTTGGGGGGGGCGCGGCACACTGAAGCTTTCTTT. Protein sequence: CATLGGARHTEAFF.

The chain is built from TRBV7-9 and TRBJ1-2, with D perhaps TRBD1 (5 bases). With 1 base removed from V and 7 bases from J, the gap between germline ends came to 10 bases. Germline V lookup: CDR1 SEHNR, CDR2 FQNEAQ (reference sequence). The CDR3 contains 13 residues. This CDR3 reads CASSLESGVGYTF. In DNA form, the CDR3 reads TGTGCCAGCAGCTTAGAATCGGGGGTTGGCTACACCTTC.

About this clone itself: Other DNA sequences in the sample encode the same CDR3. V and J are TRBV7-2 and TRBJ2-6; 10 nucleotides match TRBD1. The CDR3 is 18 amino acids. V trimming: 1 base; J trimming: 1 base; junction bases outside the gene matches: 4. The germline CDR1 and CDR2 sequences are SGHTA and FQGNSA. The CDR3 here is CASSLGGQGGSGANVLTF. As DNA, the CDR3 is TGTGCCAGCAGCTTAGGCGGACAGGGGGGTTCTGGGGCCAACGTCCTGACTTTC.

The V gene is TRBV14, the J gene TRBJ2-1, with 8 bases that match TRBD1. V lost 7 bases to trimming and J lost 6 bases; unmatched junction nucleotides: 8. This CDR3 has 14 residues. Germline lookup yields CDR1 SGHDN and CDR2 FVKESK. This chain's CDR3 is CASIQGAGSNEQFF. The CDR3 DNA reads TGTGCCAGCATCCAGGGGGCGGGCAGCAATGAGCAGTTCTTC. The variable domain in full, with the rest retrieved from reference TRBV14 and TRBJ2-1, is EAGVTQFPSHSVIEKGQTVTLRCDPISGHDNLYWYRRVMGKEIKFLLHFVKESKQDESGMPNNRFLAERTGGTYSTLKVQPAELEDSGVYFCASIQGAGSNEQFFGPGTRLTVL.

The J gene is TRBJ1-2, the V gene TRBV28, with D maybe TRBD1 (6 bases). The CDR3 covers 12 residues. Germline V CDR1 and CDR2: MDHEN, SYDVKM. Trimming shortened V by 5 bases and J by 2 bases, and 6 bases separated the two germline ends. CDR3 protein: CASSDRNYGYTF. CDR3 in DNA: TGTGCCAGCAGTGACAGGAACTATGGCTACACCTTC.

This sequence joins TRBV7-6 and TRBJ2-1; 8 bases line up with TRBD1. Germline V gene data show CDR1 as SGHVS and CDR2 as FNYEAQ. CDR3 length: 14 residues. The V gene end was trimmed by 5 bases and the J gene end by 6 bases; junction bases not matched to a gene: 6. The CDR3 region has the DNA TGTGCCAGCAGCCAACCGACAGGGGTCAATGAGCAGTTCTTC. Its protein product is CASSQPTGVNEQFF.

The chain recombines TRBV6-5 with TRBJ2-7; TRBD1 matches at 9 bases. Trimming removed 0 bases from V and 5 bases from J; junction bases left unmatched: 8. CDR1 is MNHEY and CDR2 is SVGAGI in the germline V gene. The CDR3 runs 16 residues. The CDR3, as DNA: TGTGCCAGCAGTTACTCGAGTGGGACAGGGTCCCACGAGCAGTACTTC. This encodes CASSYSSGTGSHEQYF.

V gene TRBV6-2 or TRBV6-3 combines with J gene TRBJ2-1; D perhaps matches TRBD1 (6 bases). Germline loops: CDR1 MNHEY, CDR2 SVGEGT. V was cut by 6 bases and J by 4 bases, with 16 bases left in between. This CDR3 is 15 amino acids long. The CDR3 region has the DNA TGTGCCAGCAGCACAGAAGGACAGTCTTACAATGAGCAGTTCTTC. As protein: CASSTEGQSYNEQFF.

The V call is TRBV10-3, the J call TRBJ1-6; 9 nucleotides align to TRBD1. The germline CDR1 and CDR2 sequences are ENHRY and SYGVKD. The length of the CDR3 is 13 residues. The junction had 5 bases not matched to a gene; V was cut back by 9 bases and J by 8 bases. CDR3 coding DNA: TGTGCCATTTCGGGACAGGGATATTCACCCCTCCACTTT. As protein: CAISGQGYSPLHF.

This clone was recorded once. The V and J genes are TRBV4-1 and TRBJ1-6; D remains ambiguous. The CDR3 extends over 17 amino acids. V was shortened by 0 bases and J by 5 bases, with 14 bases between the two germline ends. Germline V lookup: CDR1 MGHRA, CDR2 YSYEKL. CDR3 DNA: TGCGCCAGCAGCCAAGATGCCGGGAGTCGGGATAATTCACCCCTCCACTTT. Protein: CASSQDAGSRDNSPLHF.